The next 20 T cell receptor beta chains were all read from a single sample in a study of blood T cell repertoires in COVID-19. The protocol was immunoSEQ multiplex PCR, while the TCRdb copy is restricted to in-frame clones and leaves out a portion. This sample has approximately 170,000 clones; approximately 87% occur once, and the top ten carry roughly 3.3%. Specimen: peripheral blood. Every receptor here comes from a man in his late teens or twenties with active or convalescent COVID-19.

The chain couples TRBV7-9 to TRBJ2-5, with D tentatively TRBD1 (5 bases). The CDR3 length is 16 residues. V was clipped by 0 bases and J by 1 base, with 12 bases between them. Germline V gives CDR1 SEHNR, CDR2 FQNEAQ (reference sequence). The CDR3 DNA follows: TGTGCCAGCAGCTTAGCGTTAACAGGACCCCAAGAGACCCAGTACTTC. Encoded protein: CASSLALTGPQETQYF.

This rearrangement joins TRBV2 to TRBJ1-5; TRBD1 is a possible D gene (6 bases). V shed 8 bases and J shed 2 bases, with 13 bases lying between them. Germline loops: CDR1 SNHLY, CDR2 FYNNEI. The CDR3 is 14 amino acids. CDR3 sequence (DNA): TGTGCCAGCGCAACAGGGTATGGCAATCAGCCCCAGCATTTT. Its translation is CASATGYGNQPQHF.

The rearrangement uses TRBV9 and TRBJ1-1, with 9 bases identical to TRBD1. The ends lost 3 bases at V and 4 bases at J; junction bases unmatched: 10. CDR1 and CDR2 (germline): SGDLS, YYNGEE. This CDR3 spans 16 amino acids. CDR3 residues: CASSARTGVGFTEAFF. Written as DNA, the CDR3 is TGTGCCAGCAGCGCACGGACAGGGGTGGGGTTCACTGAAGCTTTCTTT.

V usage is TRBV7-2 and J usage is TRBJ1-4, with unresolved D. This CDR3 spans 14 amino acids. Deletions cut 5 bases from V and 0 bases from J, with 7 bases between. CDR1 and CDR2 from the germline V gene are SGHTA and FQGNSA. DNA of the CDR3: TGTGCCAGCAGCCCTATAACAACTAATGAAAAACTGTTTTTT. Its translation: CASSPITTNEKLFF.

This clone was counted between two and nine times. V is TRBV9 and J is TRBJ1-2; 7 bases match TRBD1. This CDR3 is 16 amino acids long. Germline V CDR1 and CDR2: SGDLS, YYNGEE. J lost 8 bases, V lost 0 bases, and 13 bases had no gene match. Here the CDR3 reads CASSVAMGGGGGGYTF. CDR3 DNA: TGTGCCAGCAGCGTAGCTATGGGAGGAGGGGGCGGAGGCTACACCTTC.

The chain recombines TRBV27 with TRBJ2-2; D is perhaps TRBD1 (5 bases). Per the germline V gene, CDR1 is MNHEY and CDR2 is SMNVEV (reference sequence). The CDR3 length is 15 residues. The V and J ends lost 5 bases and 8 bases respectively, with 18 bases between them. This chain's CDR3 is CASSPSPGIAGELFF. The CDR3 region has the DNA TGTGCCAGCAGTCCCTCGCCAGGGATCGCGGGGGAGCTGTTTTTT.

The chain uses TRBV9 and TRBJ2-7; 7 bases are shared with TRBD1. Losses at the gene ends were 0 bases for V and 3 bases for J; bases not matched to a gene: 3. Germline-derived CDR1 and CDR2 are SGDLS and YYNGEE. This CDR3 is built from 14 residues. Here the CDR3 DNA reads TGTGCCAGCAGCGTAGCCGGGACAGTCTACGAGCAGTACTTC. Translated, it gives CASSVAGTVYEQYF. Full variable domain (missing parts from reference TRBV9 and TRBJ2-7): DSGVTQTPKHLITATGQRVTLRCSPRSGDLSVYWYQQSLDQGLQFLIQYYNGEERAKGNILERFSAQQFPDLHSELNLSSLELGDSALYFCASSVAGTVYEQYFGPGTRLTVT.

The rearrangement uses TRBV2 and TRBJ1-1, with 8 bases fitting TRBD1. J lost 8 bases, V lost 5 bases, and 1 base had no gene match. CDR3 size: 11 residues. The V gene's germline CDR1 is SNHLY and CDR2 FYNNEI. CDR3 sequence (DNA): TGTGCCAGCAGTTACAGGGGGGAAGCTTTCTTT. Translated, it gives CASSYRGEAFF.

DNA of the CDR3: TGTGCCAGCAGCGTAGCGGCGGGACCGCTAGAAGCTAACTATGGCTACACCTTC. Protein: CASSVAAGPLEANYGYTF. The V call is TRBV9, the J call TRBJ1-2, with D maybe TRBD1 (5 bases). CDR1 is SGDLS and CDR2 is YYNGEE in the germline V gene. The CDR3 totals 18 residues. V was trimmed by 0 bases and J by 0 bases, leaving 18 bases between them.

The genes are TRBV6-5 and TRBJ2-7; TRBD1 agrees at 8 bases. J was trimmed by 7 bases and V by 2 bases; bases with no gene match: 10. Per germline, CDR1 MNHEY and CDR2 SVGAGI. This CDR3 spans 15 amino acids. The chain's CDR3 is CASSYPGQDQGEQYF. CDR3 bases: TGTGCCAGCAGTTACCCGGGACAGGACCAGGGAGAGCAGTACTTC.

The rearrangement uses TRBV4-3 and TRBJ2-5; TRBD2 matches 10 bases. Germline loops: CDR1 LGHNA, CDR2 YSLEER. V trimming: 0 bases; J trimming: 3 bases; junction bases outside the gene matches: 13. The CDR3 is 19 amino acids. The CDR3 sequence: CASSQDLAQGTSVKETQYF. As DNA, the CDR3 is TGCGCCAGCAGCCAAGATCTGGCCCAGGGGACTAGCGTAAAAGAGACCCAGTACTTC.

V usage is TRBV6-5 and J usage is TRBJ2-5; D ambiguous. The CDR3 spans 13 residues. Trimming removed 0 bases from V and 7 bases from J, with 9 bases in between. The germline CDR1 and CDR2 sequences are MNHEY and SVGAGI. The CDR3 DNA reads TGTGCCAGCAGTTACTCTTCGGGTGGGACCCAGTACTTC. This encodes CASSYSSGGTQYF.

This chain connects TRBV5-4 to TRBJ1-2, with 7 bases lining up with TRBD1. The V and J ends lost 1 base and 4 bases, in that order; junction bases with no gene match: 1. The germline V gene encodes CDR1 SGHNT and CDR2 YYREEE (reference sequence). There are 13 residues in the CDR3. As DNA, the CDR3 is TGTGCCAGCAGCTTGAGGGGGCTCTATGGCTACACCTTC. Translating it yields CASSLRGLYGYTF.

This chain connects TRBV5-1 to TRBJ2-3; TRBD2 is a possible D gene (7 bases). The CDR3 contains 15 residues. Germline lookup yields CDR1 SGHRS and CDR2 YFSETQ. V lost 0 bases, J lost 3 bases, and 11 bases lay in between. This chain's CDR3 is CASSLEGRGTDTQYF. The CDR3 DNA reads as TGCGCCAGCAGCTTGGAGGGGAGGGGGACAGATACGCAGTATTTT. Full variable domain (rest looked up from reference TRBV5-1 and TRBJ2-3): KAGVTQTPRYLIKTRGQQVTLSCSPISGHRSVSWYQQTPGQGLQFLFEYFSETQRNKGNFPGRFSGRQFSNSRSEMNVSTLELGDSALYLCASSLEGRGTDTQYFGPGTRLTVL.

The rearrangement joins TRBV19 to TRBJ2-3, with 8 bases lining up with TRBD2. From germline, CDR1 is LNHDA and CDR2 SQIVND (reference sequence). The CDR3 covers 14 residues. The V and J ends lost 2 bases and 6 bases, in that order; junction bases with no gene match: 4. This CDR3 reads CASSIRGGRDTQYF. The CDR3 DNA is TGTGCCAGTAGTATACGGGGGGGCAGGGATACGCAGTATTTT.

This clone has a single count. The J gene is TRBJ2-1, the V gene TRBV18; D unresolved. From germline, CDR1 is KGHSH and CDR2 LQKENI. The germline V and J ends were trimmed by 4 bases and 2 bases, with 12 bases remaining between them. The CDR3 is 15 residues long. The CDR3 region has the DNA TGTGCCAGCTCACTTTATGGTGGGCCCTACAATGAGCAGTTCTTC. Its protein is CASSLYGGPYNEQFF. Complete variable domain (other parts from reference TRBV18 and TRBJ2-1): NAGVMQNPRHLVRRRGQEARLRCSPMKGHSHVYWYRQLPEEGLKFMVYLQKENIIDESGMPKERFSAEFPKEGPSILRIQQVVRGDSAAYFCASSLYGGPYNEQFFGPGTRLTVL.

The rearrangement uses TRBV6-5 and TRBJ1-5; 8 nucleotides align to TRBD1. With 2 bases clipped from V and 4 bases from J, the junction kept 1 base outside the gene matches. This CDR3 has 14 amino acids. CDR1 is MNHEY, CDR2 SVGAGI, per germline. The CDR3, as DNA: TGTGCCAGCAGTTACGGACAGGGAAATCAGCCCCAGCATTTT. Its translation: CASSYGQGNQPQHF.

This clone has a handful of counts. Here the CDR3 DNA reads TGTGCCAGCAGTAAGACAGAAACGGGCACTGAAGCTTTCTTT. Protein sequence: CASSKTETGTEAFF. The chain combines TRBV6-5 with TRBJ1-1; D may be TRBD1 (5 bases). The CDR3 runs to 14 residues. In germline, CDR1 is MNHEY, CDR2 SVGAGI. V lost 5 bases and J lost 4, with 14 bases in between.

The chain has TRBV6-5 and TRBJ1-1; D remains ambiguous. Germline V CDR1 and CDR2: MNHEY, SVGAGI. This CDR3 has 15 residues. V dropped 6 bases and J dropped 7 bases, with 21 bases sitting between them. This chain's CDR3 is CASSSSAGLVGEAFF. CDR3 nucleotide sequence: TGTGCCAGCAGCTCGTCGGCAGGACTCGTAGGTGAAGCTTTCTTT.

Regarding this clone: An end of the junction differs from the germline gene, which may be a read error. The V and J genes are TRBV14 and TRBJ1-6, with D perhaps TRBD1 (5 bases). CDR1 is SGHDN, CDR2 FVKESK, per germline. The CDR3 covers 11 residues. The CDR3 loop reads CASSQGGDLYF. CDR3 DNA sequence: TGTGCCAGCAGCCAAGGGGGCGACCTTTACTTT. Supplemented by reference TRBV14 and TRBJ1-6, the full variable domain reads EAGVTQFPSHSVIEKGQTVTLRCDPISGHDNLYWYRRVMGKEIKFLLHFVKESKQDESGMPNNRFLAERTGGTYSTLKVQPAELEDSGVYFCASSQGGDLYFGNGTRLTVT.